Below, 6 T cell receptor beta chains from the same sample are listed, as sequenced in a study of cytomegalovirus exposure and HLA in healthy donors. The PCR was carried out with 60 Vbeta primers and 13 Jbeta primers. Assay: immunoSEQ multiplex PCR; the TCRdb copy retains only in-frame clones and omits some. Altogether more than 130,000 clones are present, more than 60% being singletons, with the ten largest covering 2.5% to 3.5%. The sample taken for sequencing was PBMCs. The receptors here all came from a male donor in good health and CMV-seronegative.

This chain uses TRBV6-5 with TRBJ2-7; D is possibly TRBD2 (5 bases). With 2 bases removed from V and 2 bases from J, the gap between germline ends came to 13 bases. Germline V gives CDR1 MNHEY, CDR2 SVGAGI. The CDR3 loop spans 15 amino acids. The CDR3 DNA reads as TGTGCCAGCAGTTACACCGGAGGACTTACCTACGAGCAGTACTTC. Encoded protein: CASSYTGGLTYEQYF.

The J gene is TRBJ1-1, the V gene TRBV7-6; D gene uncertain. The CDR3 has 13 residues. With 1 base removed from V and 8 bases from J, the gap between germline ends came to 11 bases. Germline lookup yields CDR1 SGHVS and CDR2 FNYEAQ. In nucleotides, the CDR3 is TGTGCCAGCAGCTTAGTACCCGGGGAAGAAGCTTTCTTT. This sequence encodes CASSLVPGEEAFF.

The gene calls are TRBV14 and TRBJ2-3; 9 bases are shared with TRBD2. Germline CDR1 SGHDN, CDR2 FVKESK. The length of the CDR3 is 14 residues. J lost 1 base, V lost 4 bases, and 0 bases had no gene match. The CDR3 loop is CASSLAGGTDTQYF. DNA for the CDR3: TGTGCCAGCAGCCTAGCGGGAGGCACAGATACGCAGTATTTT.

The chain is built from TRBV5-1 and TRBJ1-1, with 8 bases aligning to TRBD1. CDR3 size: 14 residues. Trimming at V came to 6 bases and at J to 5 bases, leaving 9 bases not matched to a gene. Germline V gene lookup returns CDR1 SGHRS and CDR2 YFSETQ. The CDR3 loop reads CASIATGGGTEAFF. CDR3 DNA: TGCGCCAGCATCGCCACAGGGGGTGGAACTGAAGCTTTCTTT.

The V gene is TRBV2, the J gene TRBJ2-1; maybe TRBD1 (5 bases). CDR3 length: 14 residues. The germline V gene has CDR1 SNHLY and CDR2 FYNNEI. The V gene lost 3 bases and the J gene lost 2 bases, with 8 bases spanning the gap. The CDR3 region has the DNA TGTGCCAGCAGTGACAGGGTTACCTACAATGAGCAGTTCTTC. The encoded protein is CASSDRVTYNEQFF.

This clone has a handful of counts. The chain combines TRBV4-2 with TRBJ1-4; TRBD1 agrees at 9 bases. CDR3 length equals 16 residues. The germline gives CDR1 LGHNA, CDR2 YNFKEQ. V lost 3 bases, J lost 8 bases, and 10 bases stayed unmatched. CDR3 DNA: TGTGCCAGCAGCCATGCCGTGGACAGGGGAAAGGAAAAACTGTTTTTT. This gives the protein CASSHAVDRGKEKLFF.